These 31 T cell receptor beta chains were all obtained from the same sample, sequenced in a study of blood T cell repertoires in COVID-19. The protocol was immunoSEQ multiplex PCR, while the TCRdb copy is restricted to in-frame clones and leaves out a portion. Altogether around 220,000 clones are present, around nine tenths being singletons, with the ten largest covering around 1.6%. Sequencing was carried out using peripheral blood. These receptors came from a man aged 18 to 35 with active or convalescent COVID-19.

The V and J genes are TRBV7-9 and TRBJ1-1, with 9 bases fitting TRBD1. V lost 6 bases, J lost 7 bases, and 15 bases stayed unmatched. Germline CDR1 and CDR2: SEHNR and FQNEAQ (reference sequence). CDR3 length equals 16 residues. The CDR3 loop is CASSLGQGMILGEAFF. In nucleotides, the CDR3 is TGTGCCAGCAGTCTCGGACAGGGGATGATTCTTGGTGAAGCTTTCTTT.

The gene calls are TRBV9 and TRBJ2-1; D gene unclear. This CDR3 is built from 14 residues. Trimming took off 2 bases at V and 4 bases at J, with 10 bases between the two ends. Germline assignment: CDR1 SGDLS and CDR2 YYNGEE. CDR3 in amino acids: CASSVRQNYNEQFF. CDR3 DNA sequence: TGTGCCAGCAGCGTGCGGCAGAATTACAATGAGCAGTTCTTC. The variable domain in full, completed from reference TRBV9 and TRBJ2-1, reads DSGVTQTPKHLITATGQRVTLRCSPRSGDLSVYWYQQSLDQGLQFLIQYYNGEERAKGNILERFSAQQFPDLHSELNLSSLELGDSALYFCASSVRQNYNEQFFGPGTRLTVL.

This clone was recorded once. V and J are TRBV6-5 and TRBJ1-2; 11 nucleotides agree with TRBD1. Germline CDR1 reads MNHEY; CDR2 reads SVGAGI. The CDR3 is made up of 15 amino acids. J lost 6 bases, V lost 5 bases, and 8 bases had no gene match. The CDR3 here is CASSPRTGGIDGYTF. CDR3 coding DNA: TGTGCCAGCAGTCCCCGGACAGGGGGCATCGATGGCTACACCTTC.

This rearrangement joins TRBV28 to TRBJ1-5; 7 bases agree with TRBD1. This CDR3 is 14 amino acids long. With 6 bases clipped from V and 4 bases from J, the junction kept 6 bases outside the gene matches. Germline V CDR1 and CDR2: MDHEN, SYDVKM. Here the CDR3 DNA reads TGTGCCAGCAGGGAGGGACAGAGAAATCAGCCCCAGCATTTT. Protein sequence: CASREGQRNQPQHF.

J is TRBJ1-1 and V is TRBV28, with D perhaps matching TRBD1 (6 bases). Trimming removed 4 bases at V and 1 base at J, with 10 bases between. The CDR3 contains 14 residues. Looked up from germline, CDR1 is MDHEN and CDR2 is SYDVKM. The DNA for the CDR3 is TGTGCCAGCAGTTCTCCGGGACAGAACACTGAAGCTTTCTTT. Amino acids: CASSSPGQNTEAFF.

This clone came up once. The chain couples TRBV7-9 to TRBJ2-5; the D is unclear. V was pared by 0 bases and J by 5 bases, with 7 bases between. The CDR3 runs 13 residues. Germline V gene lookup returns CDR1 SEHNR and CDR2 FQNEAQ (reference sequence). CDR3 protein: CASSLALGETQYF. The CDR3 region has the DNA TGTGCCAGCAGCTTAGCGCTCGGGGAGACCCAGTACTTC.

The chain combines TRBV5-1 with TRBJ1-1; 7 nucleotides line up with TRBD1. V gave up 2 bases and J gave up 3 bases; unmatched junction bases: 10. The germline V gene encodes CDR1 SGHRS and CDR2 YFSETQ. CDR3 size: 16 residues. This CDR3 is CASSLPRQGLDTEAFF. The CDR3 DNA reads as TGCGCCAGCAGCTTACCACGACAGGGTTTGGACACTGAAGCTTTCTTT.

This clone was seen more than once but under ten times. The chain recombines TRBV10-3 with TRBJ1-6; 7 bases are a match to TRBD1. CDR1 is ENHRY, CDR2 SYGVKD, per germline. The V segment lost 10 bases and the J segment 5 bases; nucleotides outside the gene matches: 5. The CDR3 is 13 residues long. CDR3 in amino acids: CATTGQNNSPLHF. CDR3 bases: TGTGCCACCACGGGACAGAATAATTCACCCCTCCACTTT.

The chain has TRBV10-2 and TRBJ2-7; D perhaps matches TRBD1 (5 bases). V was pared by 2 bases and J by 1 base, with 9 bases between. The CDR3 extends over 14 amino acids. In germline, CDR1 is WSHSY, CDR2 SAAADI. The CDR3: CASSEAPGSYEQYF. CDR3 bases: TGCGCCAGCAGTGAGGCCCCAGGGTCCTACGAGCAGTACTTC.

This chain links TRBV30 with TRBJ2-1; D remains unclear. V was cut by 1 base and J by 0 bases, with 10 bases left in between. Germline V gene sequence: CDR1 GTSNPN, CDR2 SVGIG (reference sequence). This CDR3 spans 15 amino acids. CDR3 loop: CAWSDLRSSYNEQFF. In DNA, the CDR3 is TGTGCCTGGAGTGACCTAAGGAGCTCCTACAATGAGCAGTTCTTC.

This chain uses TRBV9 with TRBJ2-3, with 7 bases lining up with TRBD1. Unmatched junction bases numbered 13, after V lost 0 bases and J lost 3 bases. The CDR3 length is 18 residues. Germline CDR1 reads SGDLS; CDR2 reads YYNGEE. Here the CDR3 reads CASSVVGADRVRTDTQYF. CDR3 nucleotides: TGTGCCAGCAGCGTAGTCGGAGCAGACAGGGTCCGTACAGATACGCAGTATTTT. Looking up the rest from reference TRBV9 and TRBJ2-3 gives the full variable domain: DSGVTQTPKHLITATGQRVTLRCSPRSGDLSVYWYQQSLDQGLQFLIQYYNGEERAKGNILERFSAQQFPDLHSELNLSSLELGDSALYFCASSVVGADRVRTDTQYFGPGTRLTVL.

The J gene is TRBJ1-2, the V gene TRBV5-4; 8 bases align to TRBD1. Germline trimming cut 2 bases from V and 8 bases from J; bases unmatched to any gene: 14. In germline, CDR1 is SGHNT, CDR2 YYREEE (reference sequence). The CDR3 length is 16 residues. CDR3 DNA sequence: TGTGCCAGCAGCTTTGGAGGTGTCAGGGGGCGTCGGGGCTACACCTTC. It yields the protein CASSFGGVRGRRGYTF.

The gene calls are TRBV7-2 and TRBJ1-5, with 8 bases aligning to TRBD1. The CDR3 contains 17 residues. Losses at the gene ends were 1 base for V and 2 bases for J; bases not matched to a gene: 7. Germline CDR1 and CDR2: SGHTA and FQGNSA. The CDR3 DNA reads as TGTGCCAGCAGCTTAGGGCTGCTGACAGGGGGCAATCAGCCCCAGCATTTT. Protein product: CASSLGLLTGGNQPQHF.

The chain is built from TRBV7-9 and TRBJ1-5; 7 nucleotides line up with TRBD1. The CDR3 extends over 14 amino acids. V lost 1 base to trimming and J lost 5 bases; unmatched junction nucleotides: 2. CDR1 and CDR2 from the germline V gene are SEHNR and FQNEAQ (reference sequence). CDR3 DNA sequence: TGTGCCAGCAGCTTAGGGGACAGTTATCAGCCCCAGCATTTT. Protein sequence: CASSLGDSYQPQHF.

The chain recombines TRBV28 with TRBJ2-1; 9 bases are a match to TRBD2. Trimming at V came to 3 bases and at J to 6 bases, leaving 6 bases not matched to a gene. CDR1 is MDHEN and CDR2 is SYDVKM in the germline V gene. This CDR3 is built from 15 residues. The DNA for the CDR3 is TGTGCCAGCAGTTTCTCCCTAGCGGGAACCAATGAGCAGTTCTTC. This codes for CASSFSLAGTNEQFF. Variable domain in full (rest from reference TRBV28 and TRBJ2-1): DVKVTQSSRYLVKRTGEKVFLECVQDMDHENMFWYRQDPGLGLRLIYFSYDVKMKEKGDIPEGYSVSREKKERFSLILESASTNQTSMYLCASSFSLAGTNEQFFGPGTRLTVL.

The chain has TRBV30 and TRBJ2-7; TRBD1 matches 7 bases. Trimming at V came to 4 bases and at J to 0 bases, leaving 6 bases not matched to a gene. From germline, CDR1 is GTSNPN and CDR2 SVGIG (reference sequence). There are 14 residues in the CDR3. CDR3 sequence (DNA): TGTGCCTGGAAGCAAGGGGGCCTCTCCTACGAGCAGTACTTC. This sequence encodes CAWKQGGLSYEQYF.

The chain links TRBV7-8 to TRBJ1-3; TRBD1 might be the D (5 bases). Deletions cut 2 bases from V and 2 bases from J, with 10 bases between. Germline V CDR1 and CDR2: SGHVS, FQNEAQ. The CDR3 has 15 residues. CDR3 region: CASSLIGGTGNTIYF. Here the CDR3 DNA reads TGTGCCAGCAGCTTAATCGGGGGGACTGGAAACACCATATATTTT.

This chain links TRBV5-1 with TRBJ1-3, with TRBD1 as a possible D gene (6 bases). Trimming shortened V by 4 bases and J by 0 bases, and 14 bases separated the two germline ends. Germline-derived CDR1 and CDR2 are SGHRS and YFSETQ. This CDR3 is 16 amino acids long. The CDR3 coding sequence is TGCGCCAGCAGCCTGGGACAACGTGCCTCTGGAAACACCATATATTTT. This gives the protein CASSLGQRASGNTIYF.

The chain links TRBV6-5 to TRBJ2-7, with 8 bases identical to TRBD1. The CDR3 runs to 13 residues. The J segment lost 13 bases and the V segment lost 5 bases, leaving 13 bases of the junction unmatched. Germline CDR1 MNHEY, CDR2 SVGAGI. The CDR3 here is CASSTGTGVHEYF. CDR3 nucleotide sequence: TGTGCCAGCAGTACTGGGACAGGCGTACACGAATACTTC.

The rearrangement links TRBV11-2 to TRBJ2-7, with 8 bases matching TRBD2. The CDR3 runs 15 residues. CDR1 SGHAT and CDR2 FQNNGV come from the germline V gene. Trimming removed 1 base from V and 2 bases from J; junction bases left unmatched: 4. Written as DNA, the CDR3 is TGTGCCAGCAGCTTAGTGGTTAGCGGGGCCTACGAGCAGTACTTC. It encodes CASSLVVSGAYEQYF.

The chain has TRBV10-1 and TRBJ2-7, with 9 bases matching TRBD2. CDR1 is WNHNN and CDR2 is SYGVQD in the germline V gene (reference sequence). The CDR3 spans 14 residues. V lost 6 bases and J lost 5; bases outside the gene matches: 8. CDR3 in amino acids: CASSESGRMDEQYF. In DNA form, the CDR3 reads TGCGCCAGCAGCGAGAGCGGGAGGATGGACGAGCAGTACTTC.

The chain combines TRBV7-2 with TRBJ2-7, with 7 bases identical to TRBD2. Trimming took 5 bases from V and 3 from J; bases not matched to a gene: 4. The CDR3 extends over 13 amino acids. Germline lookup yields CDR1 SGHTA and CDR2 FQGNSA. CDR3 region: CASSPRTSYEQYF. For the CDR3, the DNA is TGTGCCAGCAGCCCCCGGACTAGCTACGAGCAGTACTTC. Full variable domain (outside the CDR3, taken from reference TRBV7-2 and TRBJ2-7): GAGVSQSPSNKVTEKGKDVELRCDPISGHTALYWYRQSLGQGLEFLIYFQGNSAPDKSGLPSDRFSAERTGGSVSTLTIQRTQQEDSAVYLCASSPRTSYEQYFGPGTRLTVT.

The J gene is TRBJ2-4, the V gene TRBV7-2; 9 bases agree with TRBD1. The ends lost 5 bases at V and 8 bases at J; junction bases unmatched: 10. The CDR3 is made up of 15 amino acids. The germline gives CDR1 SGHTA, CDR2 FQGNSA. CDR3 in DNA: TGTGCCAGCAGCCAGAGGTCCGGGACAGGGTACATTCAGTACTTC. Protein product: CASSQRSGTGYIQYF.

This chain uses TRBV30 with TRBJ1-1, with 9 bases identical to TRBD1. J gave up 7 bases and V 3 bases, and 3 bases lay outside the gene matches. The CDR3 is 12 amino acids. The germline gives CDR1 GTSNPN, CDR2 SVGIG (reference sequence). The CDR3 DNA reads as TGTGCCTGGAGCGGACAGGGGAGTGAAGCTTTCTTT. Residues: CAWSGQGSEAFF.

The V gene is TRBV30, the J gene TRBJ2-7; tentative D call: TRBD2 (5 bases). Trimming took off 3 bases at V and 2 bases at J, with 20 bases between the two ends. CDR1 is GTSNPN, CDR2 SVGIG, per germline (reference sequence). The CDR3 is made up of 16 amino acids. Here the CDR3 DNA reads TGTGCCTGGAGGGCCCCGTTTCGGGGATCTACCTACGAGCAGTACTTC. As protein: CAWRAPFRGSTYEQYF.

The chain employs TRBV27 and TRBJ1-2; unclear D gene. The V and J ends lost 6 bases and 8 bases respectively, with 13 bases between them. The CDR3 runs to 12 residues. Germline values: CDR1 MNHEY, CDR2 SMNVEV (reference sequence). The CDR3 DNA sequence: TGTGCCAGCAGACCAGAGGGCGGAGGCTACACCTTC. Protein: CASRPEGGGYTF.

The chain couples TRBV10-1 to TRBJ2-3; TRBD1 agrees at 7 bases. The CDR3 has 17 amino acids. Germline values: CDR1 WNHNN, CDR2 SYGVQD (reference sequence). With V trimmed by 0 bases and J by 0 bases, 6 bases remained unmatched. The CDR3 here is CASSESTGTVSTDTQYF. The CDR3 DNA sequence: TGCGCCAGCAGTGAGTCCACCGGGACAGTGAGCACAGATACGCAGTATTTT.

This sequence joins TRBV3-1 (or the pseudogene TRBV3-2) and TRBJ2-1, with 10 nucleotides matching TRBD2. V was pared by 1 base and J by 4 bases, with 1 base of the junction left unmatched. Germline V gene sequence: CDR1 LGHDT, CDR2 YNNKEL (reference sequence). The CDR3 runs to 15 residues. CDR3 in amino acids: CASSQASGGYNEQFF. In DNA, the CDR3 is TGTGCCAGCAGCCAAGCTAGCGGGGGTTACAATGAGCAGTTCTTC.

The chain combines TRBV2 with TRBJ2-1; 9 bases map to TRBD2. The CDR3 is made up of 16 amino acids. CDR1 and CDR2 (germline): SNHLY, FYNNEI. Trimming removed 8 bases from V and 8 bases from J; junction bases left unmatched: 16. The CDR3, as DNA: TGTGCCAGCCGCTCTTGGGGCGGGAGGGCCCGAGATGAGCAGTTCTTC. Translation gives CASRSWGGRARDEQFF.

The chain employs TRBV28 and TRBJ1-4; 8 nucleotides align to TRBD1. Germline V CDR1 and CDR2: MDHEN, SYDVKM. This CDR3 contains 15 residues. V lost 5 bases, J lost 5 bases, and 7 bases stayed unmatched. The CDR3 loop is CASSVAGGVNEKLFF. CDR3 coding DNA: TGTGCCAGCAGTGTTGCAGGGGGCGTAAATGAAAAACTGTTTTTT.

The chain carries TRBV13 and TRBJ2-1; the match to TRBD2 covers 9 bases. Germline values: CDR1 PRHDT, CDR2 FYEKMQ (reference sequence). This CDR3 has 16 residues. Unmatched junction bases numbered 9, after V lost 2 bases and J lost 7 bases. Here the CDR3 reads CASSLSAGGFLNEQFF. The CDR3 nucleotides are TGTGCCAGCAGCTTAAGTGCGGGAGGGTTCCTGAATGAGCAGTTCTTC.